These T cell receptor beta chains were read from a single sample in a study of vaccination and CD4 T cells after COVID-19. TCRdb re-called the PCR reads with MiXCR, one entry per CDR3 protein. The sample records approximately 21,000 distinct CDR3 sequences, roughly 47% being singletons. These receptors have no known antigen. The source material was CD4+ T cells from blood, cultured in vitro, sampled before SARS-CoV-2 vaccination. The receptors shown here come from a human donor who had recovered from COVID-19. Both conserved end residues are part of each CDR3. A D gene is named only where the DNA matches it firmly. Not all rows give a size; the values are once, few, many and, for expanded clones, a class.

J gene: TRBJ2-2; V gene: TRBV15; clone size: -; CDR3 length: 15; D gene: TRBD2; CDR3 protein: CATSGAGATPGELFF; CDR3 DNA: TGTGCCACCAGCGGAGCGGGAGCAACGCCCGGGGAGCTGTTTTTT
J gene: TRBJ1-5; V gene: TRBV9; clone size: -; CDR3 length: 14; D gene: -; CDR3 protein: CASSVGDSNQPQHF; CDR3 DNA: TGTGCCAGCAGCGTAGGGGATAGCAATCAGCCCCAGCATTTT
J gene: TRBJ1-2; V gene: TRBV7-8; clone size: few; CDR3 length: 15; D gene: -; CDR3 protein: CASSGGDARSYGYTF; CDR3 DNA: TGTGCCAGCAGCGGGGGGGACGCTAGAAGTTATGGCTACACCTTC
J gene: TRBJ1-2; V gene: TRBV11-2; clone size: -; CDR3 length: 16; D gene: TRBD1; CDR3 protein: CASSLLRDRRSYGYTF; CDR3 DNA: TGTGCCAGCAGCTTACTCCGGGACAGGCGCTCCTATGGCTACACCTTC
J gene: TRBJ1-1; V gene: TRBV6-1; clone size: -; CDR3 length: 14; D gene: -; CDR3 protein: CASSPDLMNTEAFF; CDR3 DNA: TGTGCCAGCAGCCCGGATCTAATGAACACTGAAGCTTTCTTT
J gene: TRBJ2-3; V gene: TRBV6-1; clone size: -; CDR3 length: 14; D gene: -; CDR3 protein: CASRDPGRTDTQYF; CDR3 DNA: TGTGCCAGCAGGGACCCCGGCCGCACAGATACGCAGTATTTT
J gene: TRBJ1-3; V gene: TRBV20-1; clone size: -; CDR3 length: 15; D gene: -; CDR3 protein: CSARDPGVSGNTIYF; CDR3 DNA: TGCAGTGCTAGAGATCCGGGGGTCTCTGGAAACACCATATATTTT
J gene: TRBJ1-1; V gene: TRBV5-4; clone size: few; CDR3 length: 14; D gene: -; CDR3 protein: CASSSIEQGTEAFF; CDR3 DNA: TGTGCCAGCAGCTCGATTGAACAGGGCACTGAAGCTTTCTTT
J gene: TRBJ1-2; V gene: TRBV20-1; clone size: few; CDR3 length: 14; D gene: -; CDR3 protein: CSARDHIPNYGYTF; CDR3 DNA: TGCAGTGCTAGAGATCACATTCCTAACTATGGCTACACCTTC
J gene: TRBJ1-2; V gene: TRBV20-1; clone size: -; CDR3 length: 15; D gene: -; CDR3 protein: CSARRRGPRRNGYTF; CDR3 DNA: TGCAGTGCTAGACGTAGGGGACCCAGGCGCAACGGCTACACCTTC
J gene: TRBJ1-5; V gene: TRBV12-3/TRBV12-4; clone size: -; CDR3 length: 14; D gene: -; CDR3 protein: CASSFHREDQPQHF; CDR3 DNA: TGTGCCAGCAGTTTTCACAGGGAGGATCAGCCCCAGCATTTT
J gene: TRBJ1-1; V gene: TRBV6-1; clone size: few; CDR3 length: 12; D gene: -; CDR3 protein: CASTSPGTEAFF; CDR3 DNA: TGTGCCAGCACTAGCCCGGGAACTGAAGCTTTCTTT
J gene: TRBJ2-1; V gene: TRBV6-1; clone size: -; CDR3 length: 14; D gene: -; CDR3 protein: CASSTGLPNNEQFF; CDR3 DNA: TGTGCCAGCAGTACAGGACTTCCGAACAATGAGCAGTTCTTC
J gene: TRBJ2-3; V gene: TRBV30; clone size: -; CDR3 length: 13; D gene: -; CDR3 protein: CAEGGTSTDTQYF; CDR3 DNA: TGTGCCGAAGGCGGAACTAGCACAGATACGCAGTATTTT
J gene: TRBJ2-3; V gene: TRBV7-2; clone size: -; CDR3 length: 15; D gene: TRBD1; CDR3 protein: CASSLDRGRTDTQYF; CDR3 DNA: TGTGCCAGCAGCTTAGACAGGGGGAGGACAGATACGCAGTATTTT
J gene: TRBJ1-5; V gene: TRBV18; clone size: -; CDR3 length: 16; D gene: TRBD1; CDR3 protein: CASSTGTGGSNQPQHF; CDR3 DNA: TGTGCCAGCTCAACCGGGACAGGGGGTAGCAATCAGCCCCAGCATTTT
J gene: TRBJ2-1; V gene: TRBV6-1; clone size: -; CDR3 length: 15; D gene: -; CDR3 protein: CASMALGINSDEQFF; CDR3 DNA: TGTGCCAGCATGGCTCTAGGGATAAATTCAGATGAGCAGTTCTTC
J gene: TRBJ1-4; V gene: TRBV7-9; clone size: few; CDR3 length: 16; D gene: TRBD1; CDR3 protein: CASSPGTEATNEKLFF; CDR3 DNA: TGTGCCAGCAGCCCGGGGACAGAAGCAACTAATGAAAAACTGTTTTTT
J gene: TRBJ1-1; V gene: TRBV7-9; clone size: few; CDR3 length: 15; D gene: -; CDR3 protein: CASSLAKGSNTEAFF; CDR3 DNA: TGTGCCAGCAGCTTAGCGAAGGGGTCGAACACTGAAGCTTTCTTT
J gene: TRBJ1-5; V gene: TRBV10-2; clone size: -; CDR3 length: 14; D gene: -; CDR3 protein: CASSESTGIQPQHF; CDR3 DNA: TGCGCCAGCAGTGAGTCGACGGGGATTCAGCCCCAGCATTTT
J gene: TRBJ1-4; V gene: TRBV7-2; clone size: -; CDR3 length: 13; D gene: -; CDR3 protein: CASSLALGEKLFF; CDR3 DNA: TGTGCCAGCAGCTTAGCTCTGGGGGAAAAACTGTTTTTT
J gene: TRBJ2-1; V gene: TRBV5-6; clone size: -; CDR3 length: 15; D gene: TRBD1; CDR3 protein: CASSFWTGKYNEQFF; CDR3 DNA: TGTGCCAGCTCGTTCTGGACAGGGAAATACAATGAGCAGTTCTTC
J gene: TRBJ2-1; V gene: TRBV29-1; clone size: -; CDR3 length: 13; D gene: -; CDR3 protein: CSVQVNLYNEQFF; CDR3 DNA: TGCAGCGTTCAGGTCAACCTCTACAATGAGCAGTTCTTC
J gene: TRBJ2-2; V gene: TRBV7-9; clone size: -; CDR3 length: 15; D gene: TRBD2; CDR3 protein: CASSLAGGGTGELFF; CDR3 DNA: TGTGCCAGCAGCCTAGCGGGAGGTGGAACCGGGGAGCTGTTTTTT
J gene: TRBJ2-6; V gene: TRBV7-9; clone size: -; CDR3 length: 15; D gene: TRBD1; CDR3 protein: CASSRQGSGANVLTF; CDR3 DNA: TGTGCCAGCAGCCGACAGGGCTCTGGGGCCAACGTCCTGACTTTC
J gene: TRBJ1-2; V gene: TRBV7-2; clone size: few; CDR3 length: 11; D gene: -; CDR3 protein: CASSPPLGYTF; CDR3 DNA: TGTGCCAGCAGCCCCCCTCTTGGCTACACCTTC
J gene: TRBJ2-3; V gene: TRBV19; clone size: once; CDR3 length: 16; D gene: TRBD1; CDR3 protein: CASSTRTGPGTDTQYF; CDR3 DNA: TGTGCCAGTAGTACTAGGACAGGGCCGGGGACAGATACGCAGTATTTT
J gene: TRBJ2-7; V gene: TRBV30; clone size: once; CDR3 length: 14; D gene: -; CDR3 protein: CAWSFRGSRYEQYF; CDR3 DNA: TGTGCCTGGAGTTTTCGGGGATCACGCTACGAGCAGTACTTC
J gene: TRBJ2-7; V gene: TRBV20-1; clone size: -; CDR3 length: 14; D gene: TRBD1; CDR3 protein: CSASPGQGPYEQYF; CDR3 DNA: TGCAGTGCTAGCCCGGGACAGGGTCCCTACGAGCAGTACTTC
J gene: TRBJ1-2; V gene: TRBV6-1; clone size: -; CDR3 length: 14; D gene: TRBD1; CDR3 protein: CASRPSGGGYGCTF; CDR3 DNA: TGTGCCAGCAGGCCCTCAGGGGGAGGCTATGGCTGCACCTTC
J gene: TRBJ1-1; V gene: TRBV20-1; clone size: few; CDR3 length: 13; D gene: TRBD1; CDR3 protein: CSAIGTGNTEAFF; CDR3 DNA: TGCAGTGCCATCGGGACAGGGAACACTGAAGCTTTCTTT
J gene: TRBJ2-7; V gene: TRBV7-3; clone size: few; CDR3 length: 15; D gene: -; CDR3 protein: CASSLTGTASSEQYF; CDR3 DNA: TGTGCCAGCAGCTTAACAGGGACCGCCTCCAGCGAGCAGTACTTC
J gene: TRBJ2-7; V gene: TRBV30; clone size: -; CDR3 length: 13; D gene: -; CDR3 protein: CAWNLAGSYEQYF; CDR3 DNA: TGTGCCTGGAACCTAGCTGGCTCCTACGAGCAGTACTTC
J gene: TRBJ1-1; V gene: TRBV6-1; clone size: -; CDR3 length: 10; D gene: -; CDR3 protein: CASSDYSAFF; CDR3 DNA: TGTGCCAGCAGTGATTATTCAGCTTTCTTT
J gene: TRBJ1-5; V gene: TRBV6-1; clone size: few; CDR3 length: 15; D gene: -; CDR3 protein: CASSTPGYSNQPQHF; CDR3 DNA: TGTGCCAGCAGTACACCGGGTTATAGCAATCAGCCCCAGCATTTT
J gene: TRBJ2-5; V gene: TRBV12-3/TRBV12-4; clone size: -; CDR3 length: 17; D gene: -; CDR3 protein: CASTLWVQGFTQETQYF; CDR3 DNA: TGTGCCAGCACCCTCTGGGTCCAGGGGTTCACCCAAGAGACCCAGTACTTC
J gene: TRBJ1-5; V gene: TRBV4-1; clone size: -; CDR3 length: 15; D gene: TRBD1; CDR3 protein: CASSQSGTGEQPQHF; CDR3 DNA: TGCGCCAGCAGCCAAAGTGGAACAGGGGAACAGCCCCAGCATTTT
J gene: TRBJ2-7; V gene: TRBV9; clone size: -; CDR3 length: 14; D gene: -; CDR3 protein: CASSVTNAAGEQYF; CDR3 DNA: TGTGCCAGCAGCGTGACCAACGCTGCGGGGGAGCAGTACTTC
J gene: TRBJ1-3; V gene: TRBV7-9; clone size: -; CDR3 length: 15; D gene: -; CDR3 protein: CASSPDSFSGNTIYF; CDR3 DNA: TGTGCCAGCAGCCCCGACAGCTTCTCTGGAAACACCATATATTTT
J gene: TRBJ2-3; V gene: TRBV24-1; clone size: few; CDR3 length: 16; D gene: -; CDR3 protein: CATSDSHGGRGDTQYF; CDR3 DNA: TGTGCCACCAGTGATTCTCATGGGGGGCGCGGAGATACGCAGTATTTT
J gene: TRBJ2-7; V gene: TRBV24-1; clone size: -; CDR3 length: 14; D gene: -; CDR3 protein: CATSARRGSDEQYF; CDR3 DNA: TGTGCCACCAGTGCCCGGCGGGGATCGGACGAGCAGTACTTC
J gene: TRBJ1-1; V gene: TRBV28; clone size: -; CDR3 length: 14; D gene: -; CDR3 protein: CASSADTGLGEAFF; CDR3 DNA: TGTGCCAGCAGTGCCGATACAGGGCTAGGTGAAGCTTTCTTT
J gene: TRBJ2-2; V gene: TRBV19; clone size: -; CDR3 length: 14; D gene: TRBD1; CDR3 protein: CASSKTGDTGELFF; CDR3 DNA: TGTGCCAGTAGTAAGACAGGGGACACCGGGGAGCTGTTTTTT
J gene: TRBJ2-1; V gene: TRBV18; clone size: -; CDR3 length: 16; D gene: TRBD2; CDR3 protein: CASSPLAGDNNSEQFF; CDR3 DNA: TGTGCCAGCTCACCACTAGCGGGAGACAACAATTCTGAGCAGTTCTTC
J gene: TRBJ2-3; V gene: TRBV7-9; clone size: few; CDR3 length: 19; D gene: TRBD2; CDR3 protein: CASSLGLAGGDPSTDTQYF; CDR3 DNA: TGTGCCAGCAGCTTAGGACTAGCGGGAGGGGACCCAAGCACAGATACGCAGTATTTT
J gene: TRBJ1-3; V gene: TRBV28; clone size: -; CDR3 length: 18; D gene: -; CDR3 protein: CASSFPPGTPSSGNTIYF; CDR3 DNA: TGTGCCAGCAGTTTCCCCCCCGGGACACCGAGCTCTGGAAACACCATATATTTT
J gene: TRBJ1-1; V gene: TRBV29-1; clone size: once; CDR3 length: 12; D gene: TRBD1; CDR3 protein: CSAWDRGSEAFF; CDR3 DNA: TGCAGCGCCTGGGACAGGGGGTCTGAAGCTTTCTTT
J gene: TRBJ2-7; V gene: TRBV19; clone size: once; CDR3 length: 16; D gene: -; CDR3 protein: CASSTSKTPLLKEQYF; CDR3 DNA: TGTGCCAGTAGTACCTCGAAGACCCCCCTACTAAAGGAGCAGTACTTC
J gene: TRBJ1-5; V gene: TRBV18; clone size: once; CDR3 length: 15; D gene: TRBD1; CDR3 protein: CASSGDRGRDQPQHF; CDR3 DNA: TGTGCCAGCTCAGGGGACAGGGGGCGAGATCAGCCCCAGCATTTT